This T cell receptor beta chain was captured by sequencing in a study of glioma-infiltrating T cells after dendritic cell vaccination. The study, taken as a whole, reports: TCR clonality showed no direct relationship with survival.

The time point was: after dendritic cell vaccination, including at tumor progression/relapse. Input was approximately 1.8 ug genomic DNA, or all available if less. The PCR used 60 V beta and 13 J beta primers. Method: immunoSEQ multiplex PCR; TCRdb's copy keeps in-frame clones and lacks some. The table includes about 87,000 clones, around 83% detected once. Notes on this clone: Its antigen is currently unknown.

The CDR3 loop spans 12 amino acids. The germline V gene has CDR1 SGHVS and CDR2 FNYEAQ. Trimming removed 3 bases from V and 9 bases from J; junction bases left unmatched: 1. Sequencing was performed on blood, taken after dendritic cell vaccination. This sequence joins TRBV7-6 and TRBJ2-1, with 8 bases lining up with TRBD2. The sequence was collected from a human donor with glioblastoma. This CDR3 is CASSFAGGEQFF. The CDR3 region has the DNA TGTGCCAGCAGCTTCGCGGGGGGTGAGCAGTTCTTC.